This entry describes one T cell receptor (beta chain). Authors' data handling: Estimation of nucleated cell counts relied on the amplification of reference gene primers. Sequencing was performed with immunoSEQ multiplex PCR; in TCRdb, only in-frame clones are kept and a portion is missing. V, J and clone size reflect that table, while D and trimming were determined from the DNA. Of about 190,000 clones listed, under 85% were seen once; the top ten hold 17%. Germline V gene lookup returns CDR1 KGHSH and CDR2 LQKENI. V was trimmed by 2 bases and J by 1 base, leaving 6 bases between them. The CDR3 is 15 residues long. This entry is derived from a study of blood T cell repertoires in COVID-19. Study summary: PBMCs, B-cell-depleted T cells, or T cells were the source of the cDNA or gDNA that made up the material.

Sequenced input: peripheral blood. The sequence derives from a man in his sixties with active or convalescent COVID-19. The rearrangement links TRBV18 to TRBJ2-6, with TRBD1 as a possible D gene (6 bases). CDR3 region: CASSPTGSGANVLTF. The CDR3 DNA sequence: TGTGCCAGCTCACCAACAGGGTCTGGGGCCAACGTCCTGACTTTC.